What follows are 18 T cell receptor beta chains derived from one specimen sequenced in a study of blood T cell repertoires in COVID-19. Sequencing was performed with immunoSEQ multiplex PCR; in TCRdb, only in-frame clones are kept and a portion is missing. The sample comprises about 320,000 clones, 85% to 95% of which are singletons, and roughly 3.6% rests with the top ten. The sample consisted of PBMCs or T cells enriched from blood (not recorded which). These receptors all stem from a woman in her 30s who had been exposed to COVID-19.

The chain joins TRBV19 to TRBJ1-1; 11 bases fit TRBD1. The CDR3 has 15 residues. The germline gives CDR1 LNHDA, CDR2 SQIVND (reference sequence). V was pared by 1 base and J by 7 bases, with 5 bases of the junction left unmatched. This CDR3 is CASSIAGQGGFEAFF. For the CDR3, the DNA is TGTGCCAGTAGTATAGCGGGACAGGGGGGATTTGAAGCTTTCTTT.

In this sample, this clone turned up a few times. The rearrangement links TRBV6-5 to TRBJ1-3; unclear D gene. Trimming left V 2 bases short and J 0 bases short, with 5 bases between. CDR3 length equals 14 residues. Germline CDR1 reads MNHEY; CDR2 reads SVGAGI. CDR3 sequence reads: CASSYGNSGNTIYF. The CDR3 DNA follows: TGTGCCAGCAGTTACGGCAACTCTGGAAACACCATATATTTT.

The chain has TRBV6-5 and TRBJ1-2; 8 bases match TRBD1. Germline V lookup: CDR1 MNHEY, CDR2 SVGAGI. This CDR3 comprises 15 residues. With 5 bases clipped from V and 2 bases from J, the junction kept 7 bases outside the gene matches. Here the CDR3 DNA reads TGTGCCAGCAGTAAAACGACAGGGGTAAACTATGGCTACACCTTC. This codes for CASSKTTGVNYGYTF.

The DNA of the CDR3 is TGTGCCAGCAGTGATGACAGGGCGAGCTCCTATAATTCACCCCTCCACTTT. Residues: CASSDDRASSYNSPLHF. The chain is built from TRBV25-1 and TRBJ1-6, with TRBD1 identical over 7 bases. There are 17 residues in the CDR3. Germline V gene sequence: CDR1 MGHDK, CDR2 SYGVNS. Trimming took 3 bases from V and 0 from J; bases not matched to a gene: 5.

The genes are TRBV6-5 and TRBJ2-7; TRBD2 aligns across 7 bases. CDR1 is MNHEY, CDR2 SVGAGI, per germline. This CDR3 is 15 amino acids long. V lost 6 bases and J lost 3; bases outside the gene matches: 11. The CDR3 sequence: CASRREGLSFYEQYF. CDR3 nucleotides: TGTGCCAGCAGAAGGGAGGGACTATCATTCTACGAGCAGTACTTC.

V is TRBV10-3 and J is TRBJ1-3; a weak D match, TRBD1 (5 bases). The V gene's germline CDR1 is ENHRY and CDR2 SYGVKD. The V and J ends lost 3 bases and 2 bases respectively, with 11 bases between them. The CDR3 spans 15 residues. The CDR3 here is CAISDGREAGNTIYF. Written as DNA, the CDR3 is TGTGCCATCAGTGACGGCAGGGAGGCTGGAAACACCATATATTTT.

V and J are TRBV19 and TRBJ2-3; D possibly corresponds to TRBD2 (5 bases). V was trimmed by 3 bases and J by 4 bases, leaving 11 bases between them. CDR3 length equals 14 residues. CDR1 is LNHDA and CDR2 is SQIVND in the germline V gene (reference sequence). CDR3 DNA: TGTGCCAGTAGTATTCGCCTAGCCGCAGATACGCAGTATTTT. It encodes CASSIRLAADTQYF.

The CDR3 DNA follows: TGTGCCGCCAAGGGGGTTGGGGCCAACGTCCTGACTTTC. Protein product: CAAKGVGANVLTF. The chain recombines TRBV5-4 with TRBJ2-6, with D maybe TRBD1 (6 bases). V was trimmed by 10 bases and J by 3 bases, leaving 11 bases between them. Germline V gene lookup returns CDR1 SGHNT and CDR2 YYREEE (reference sequence). The CDR3 covers 13 residues.

J is TRBJ1-2 and V is TRBV7-8; D unresolved. Germline CDR1 SGHVS, CDR2 FQNEAQ. The CDR3 totals 14 residues. Trimming took off 5 bases at V and 0 bases at J, with 10 bases between the two ends. The DNA of the CDR3 is TGTGCCAGCAGCGGGCAGCAAACTAACTATGGCTACACCTTC. It encodes CASSGQQTNYGYTF.

The rearrangement joins TRBV11-2 to TRBJ1-2, with TRBD1 matching over 9 bases. CDR3 size: 17 residues. The germline V gene encodes CDR1 SGHAT and CDR2 FQNNGV. V shed 1 base, J shed 6 bases, and the junction held 12 bases outside the gene matches. The chain's CDR3 is CASSLVGQGTGRDGYTF. DNA for the CDR3: TGTGCCAGCAGCTTAGTGGGACAGGGAACAGGTAGAGATGGCTACACCTTC.

V gene TRBV30 combines with J gene TRBJ1-1; no reliable D call. Looked up from germline, CDR1 is GTSNPN and CDR2 is SVGIG (reference sequence). The germline V and J ends were trimmed by 8 bases and 2 bases, with 15 bases remaining between them. The CDR3 loop spans 13 amino acids. The CDR3 nucleotides read TGTGCCAGGACGCCCCGGTACAACACTGAAGCTTTCTTT. This encodes CARTPRYNTEAFF.

The V call is TRBV2, the J call TRBJ2-3; 13 bases align to TRBD2. Germline V CDR1 and CDR2: SNHLY, FYNNEI. This CDR3 is 15 amino acids long. J gave up 5 bases and V 5 bases, and 4 bases lay outside the gene matches. The CDR3 spells CASSRLAGGGDTQYF. The CDR3 region has the DNA TGTGCCAGCAGTCGACTAGCGGGGGGAGGAGATACGCAGTATTTT.

The chain links TRBV7-3 to TRBJ2-2; TRBD1 is a possible D gene (5 bases). CDR1 is SGHTA and CDR2 is FQGTGA in the germline V gene. The CDR3 contains 16 residues. Trimming removed 2 bases from V and 7 bases from J, with 17 bases in between. In nucleotides, the CDR3 is TGTGCCAGCAGCTTAGGGGCCAGGGCCCCCCTCGGGGAGCTGTTTTTT. Its protein product is CASSLGARAPLGELFF.

The genes are TRBV7-3 and TRBJ2-1, with D possibly TRBD2 on 6 matching bases. From germline, CDR1 is SGHTA and CDR2 FQGTGA. This CDR3 has 16 residues. V lost 2 bases to trimming and J lost 4 bases, with 15 bases between them. The CDR3 DNA sequence: TGTGCCAGCAGCTTACGCGCGGGGACGGATTACAATGAGCAGTTCTTC. This sequence encodes CASSLRAGTDYNEQFF.

This rearrangement joins TRBV4-3 to TRBJ2-7; 12 bases line up with TRBD2. The CDR3 has 15 residues. CDR1 and CDR2 from the germline V gene are LGHNA and YSLEER. V trimming: 4 bases; J trimming: 5 bases; junction bases outside the gene matches: 6. The CDR3 nucleotides read TGCGCCAGCAGCCTCGGACTAGCGGGGTTCGACGAGCAGTACTTC. This sequence encodes CASSLGLAGFDEQYF.

This sequence joins TRBV29-1 and TRBJ1-2; D possibly corresponds to TRBD1 (5 bases). CDR3 length: 15 amino acids. CDR1 and CDR2 (germline): SQVTM, ANQGSEA. Trimming removed 8 bases at V and 4 bases at J, with 23 bases between. For the CDR3, the DNA is TGCAGCCTTTGCCATTGTACAAGGGGCTTCTATGGCTACACCTTC. This codes for CSLCHCTRGFYGYTF.

The chain carries TRBV30 and TRBJ1-1; a weak D match, TRBD1 (5 bases). The germline V gene has CDR1 GTSNPN and CDR2 SVGIG (reference sequence). The CDR3 runs to 13 residues. V was cut by 1 base and J by 0 bases, with 6 bases left in between. The CDR3 sequence: CAWSEGMNTEAFF. CDR3 DNA: TGTGCCTGGAGTGAGGGGATGAACACTGAAGCTTTCTTT.

The chain carries TRBV5-1 and TRBJ2-7; tentatively, D is TRBD1 (6 bases). Between the trimmed V and J ends, which lost 3 bases and 3 bases, there was a span of 10 bases. CDR1 is SGHRS and CDR2 is YFSETQ in the germline V gene. The CDR3 runs 13 residues. In DNA, the CDR3 is TGCGCCAGCAGCTCGGACAGCTTCTACGAGCAGTACTTC. Translation gives CASSSDSFYEQYF.